One sample yielded the 31 T cell receptor beta chains listed below, sequenced in a study of blood T cell repertoires in COVID-19. TCRdb's table, derived via immunoSEQ multiplex PCR, lists solely in-frame clones and lacks some. The sample consists of roughly 250,000 clones, more than 70% of them appearing once. Sequences were obtained from peripheral blood. These TCRs come from a woman aged 40 to 55 who had recovered from COVID-19.

This chain's CDR3 is CASSQGLPGGQNTGELFF. The CDR3 region has the DNA TGTGCCAGCAGCCAAGGCCTACCGGGGGGCCAGAACACCGGGGAGCTGTTTTTT. The gene calls are TRBV3-1 (or the pseudogene TRBV3-2) and TRBJ2-2; maybe TRBD2 (7 bases). This CDR3 comprises 18 residues. Germline V CDR1 and CDR2: LGHDT, YNNKEL (reference sequence). V shed 1 base and J shed 1 base, with 16 bases lying between them.

The chain has TRBV3-1 (or the pseudogene TRBV3-2) and TRBJ1-6; possible D gene TRBD1, 5 bases. This CDR3 spans 14 amino acids. Germline assignment: CDR1 LGHDT and CDR2 YNNKEL (reference sequence). Trimming took 6 bases from V and 10 from J, leaving 16 bases between them. The CDR3 nucleotides are TGTGCCAGCAGACTTCAGGGAAGGAACTCACCCCTCCACTTT. It translates to CASRLQGRNSPLHF.

The chain combines TRBV3-1 (or the pseudogene TRBV3-2) with TRBJ1-6; maybe TRBD1 (6 bases). This CDR3 is built from 19 residues. Deletions cut 4 bases from V and 0 bases from J, with 19 bases between. Germline lookup yields CDR1 LGHDT and CDR2 YNNKEL (reference sequence). CDR3 DNA: TGTGCCAGCAGCCCCCAAAAACAGGGTTCGGTCTCCTATAATTCACCCCTCCACTTT. This translates into CASSPQKQGSVSYNSPLHF.

This clone showed up just once. The chain employs TRBV4-1 and TRBJ1-2; D gene ambiguous. Germline lookup yields CDR1 MGHRA and CDR2 YSYEKL. Trimming took 1 base from V and 8 from J, leaving 8 bases between them. The CDR3 spans 12 residues. The CDR3 reads CASSQVIGGYTF. CDR3 nucleotide sequence: TGCGCCAGCAGCCAAGTTATCGGGGGCTACACCTTC.

The chain joins TRBV30 to TRBJ2-2; 8 nucleotides align to TRBD1. Germline V gene sequence: CDR1 GTSNPN, CDR2 SVGIG (reference sequence). The ends lost 1 base at V and 4 bases at J; junction bases unmatched: 5. This CDR3 spans 15 amino acids. The CDR3 DNA follows: TGTGCCTGGAGTGGCCGGACAGGGAGCACCGGGGAGCTGTTTTTT. Residues: CAWSGRTGSTGELFF.

This clone was picked up a small number of times. V gene TRBV27 combines with J gene TRBJ1-1, with D perhaps matching TRBD1 (6 bases). The V end was cut by 2 bases, the J end by 0 bases, with 7 bases between. The germline V gene encodes CDR1 MNHEY and CDR2 SMNVEV (reference sequence). This CDR3 spans 14 amino acids. CDR3: CASSLRGMNTEAFF. CDR3 DNA sequence: TGTGCCAGCAGTTTAAGGGGGATGAACACTGAAGCTTTCTTT.

V usage is TRBV4-1 and J usage is TRBJ2-2; 9 bases map to TRBD1. The CDR3 is made up of 17 amino acids. Looked up from germline, CDR1 is MGHRA and CDR2 is YSYEKL. The V and J ends lost 4 bases and 5 bases, in that order; junction bases with no gene match: 11. The chain's CDR3 is CASSLAQGAQITGELFF. The CDR3, as DNA: TGCGCCAGCAGCCTGGCACAGGGGGCGCAAATAACCGGGGAGCTGTTTTTT.

The chain carries TRBV28 and TRBJ1-3; a weak D match, TRBD1 (6 bases). Trimming removed 5 bases at V and 0 bases at J, with 11 bases between. Germline V CDR1 and CDR2: MDHEN, SYDVKM. CDR3 length: 15 residues. CDR3 DNA sequence: TGTGCCAGCAGTGGAGCAGGGGCCTCTGGAAACACCATATATTTT. Translation gives CASSGAGASGNTIYF.

This chain connects TRBV3-1 (or the pseudogene TRBV3-2) to TRBJ1-5; the D gene is possibly TRBD1 (5 bases). The CDR3 runs to 16 residues. The germline V gene has CDR1 LGHDT and CDR2 YNNKEL (reference sequence). V gave up 3 bases and J gave up 2 bases, with 14 bases separating them. The CDR3 DNA follows: TGTGCCAGCAGCCATTCCGGGACTTTGGGCAATCAGCCCCAGCATTTT. This codes for CASSHSGTLGNQPQHF.

The rearrangement uses TRBV7-9 and TRBJ2-7, with D uncertain. The CDR3 length is 13 residues. Germline CDR1 is SEHNR and CDR2 is FQNEAQ (reference sequence). V shed 2 bases and J shed 5 bases, with 10 bases lying between them. The CDR3 DNA follows: TGTGCCAGCAGCTTACCAGGTACCAACGAGCAGTACTTC. This translates into CASSLPGTNEQYF. Full variable domain (remainder filled in from reference TRBV7-9 and TRBJ2-7): DTGVSQNPRHKITKRGQNVTFRCDPISEHNRLYWYRQTLGQGPEFLTYFQNEAQLEKSRLLSDRFSAERPKGSFSTLEIQRTEQGDSAMYLCASSLPGTNEQYFGPGTRLTVT.

This chain connects TRBV28 to TRBJ1-5, with D perhaps TRBD1 (5 bases). This CDR3 has 16 amino acids. V lost 4 bases, J lost 0 bases, and 13 bases lay in between. Germline loops: CDR1 MDHEN, CDR2 SYDVKM. For the CDR3, the DNA is TGTGCCAGCAGTTCTGGGACTGGGTTTAGCAATCAGCCCCAGCATTTT. This gives the protein CASSSGTGFSNQPQHF.

The chain joins TRBV11-3 to TRBJ1-1; maybe TRBD1 (6 bases). V was clipped by 4 bases and J by 1 base, with 10 bases between them. Germline V gives CDR1 SGHNT, CDR2 YENEEA. This CDR3 has 14 amino acids. CDR3 DNA sequence: TGTGCCAGCAGCTCGTTGGACAGGAACACTGAAGCTTTCTTT. The encoded protein is CASSSLDRNTEAFF.

This rearrangement joins TRBV18 to TRBJ2-1; 8 bases agree with TRBD1. CDR1 is KGHSH and CDR2 is LQKENI in the germline V gene. Trimming took 4 bases from V and 2 from J; bases not matched to a gene: 1. This CDR3 comprises 14 residues. The CDR3 region is CASSRQGPYNEQFF. The DNA for the CDR3 is TGTGCCAGCTCACGACAGGGGCCCTACAATGAGCAGTTCTTC.

The V call is TRBV30, the J call TRBJ2-1, with D unclear. The CDR3 runs to 14 residues. The ends were cut back, 1 base at V and 12 bases at J, with 19 bases in the middle. CDR1 GTSNPN and CDR2 SVGIG come from the germline V gene (reference sequence). The CDR3 DNA reads TGTGCCTGGAGTGACCAGCGTCTTGGAGTTAGGCAGTTCTTC. This gives the protein CAWSDQRLGVRQFF.

In its sample, this clone was seen a few times. J is TRBJ2-3 and V is TRBV3-1 (or the pseudogene TRBV3-2), with TRBD2 matching 16 bases. From germline, CDR1 is LGHDT and CDR2 YNNKEL (reference sequence). The CDR3 is 18 amino acids. V trimming: 4 bases; J trimming: 2 bases; junction bases outside the gene matches: 6. DNA for the CDR3: TGTGCCAGCAGCCCCGGGACTAGCGGGGGGGTCCACACAGATACGCAGTATTTT. Translating it yields CASSPGTSGGVHTDTQYF.

The rearrangement joins TRBV7-8 to TRBJ2-1; 8 nucleotides align to TRBD2. The CDR3 extends over 17 amino acids. Germline V CDR1 and CDR2: SGHVS, FQNEAQ. The V and J ends lost 2 bases and 7 bases, in that order; junction bases with no gene match: 13. The CDR3 reads CASSLRGGAGAQNEQFF. The DNA of the CDR3 is TGTGCCAGCAGCTTAAGAGGAGGAGCGGGAGCCCAAAATGAGCAGTTCTTC.

This chain links TRBV19 with TRBJ1-5; D perhaps matches TRBD1 (5 bases). The V gene lost 6 bases and the J gene lost 5 bases, with 17 bases spanning the gap. Germline V CDR1 and CDR2: LNHDA, SQIVND (reference sequence). This CDR3 is built from 15 residues. The CDR3 sequence: CASSRLEGRHQPQHF. The CDR3 DNA is TGTGCCAGTAGCCGGCTGGAGGGGCGGCATCAGCCCCAGCATTTT.

The V and J genes are TRBV11-2 and TRBJ2-2; D ambiguous. The germline gives CDR1 SGHAT, CDR2 FQNNGV. The CDR3 contains 13 residues. V shed 4 bases and J shed 4 bases, with 7 bases lying between them. CDR3 sequence: CASSSRSTGELFF. The CDR3 nucleotides read TGTGCCAGCAGCTCTAGGAGCACCGGGGAGCTGTTTTTT. Full variable domain (rest looked up from reference TRBV11-2 and TRBJ2-2): EAGVAQSPRYKIIEKRQSVAFWCNPISGHATLYWYQQILGQGPKLLIQFQNNGVVDDSQLPKDRFSAERLKGVDSTLKIQPAKLEDSAVYLCASSSRSTGELFFGEGSRLTVL.

The CDR3 nucleotides are TGTGCCAGTGAGCTTGGACAGGGTTACACACACGATGAGCAGTTCTTC. Protein product: CASELGQGYTHDEQFF. The chain couples TRBV19 to TRBJ2-1, with 8 bases fitting TRBD1. Unmatched junction bases numbered 17, after V lost 8 bases and J lost 8 bases. Germline V lookup: CDR1 LNHDA, CDR2 SQIVND (reference sequence). CDR3 length: 16 residues.

V gene TRBV18 combines with J gene TRBJ2-7; no definite D call. CDR1 and CDR2 from the germline V gene are KGHSH and LQKENI. V shed 2 bases and J shed 1 base, with 9 bases lying between them. CDR3 length equals 14 residues. The chain's CDR3 is CASSPSVMSYEQYF. The DNA of the CDR3 is TGTGCCAGCTCACCATCAGTGATGTCCTACGAGCAGTACTTC. The variable domain in full, with the rest retrieved from reference TRBV18 and TRBJ2-7, is NAGVMQNPRHLVRRRGQEARLRCSPMKGHSHVYWYRQLPEEGLKFMVYLQKENIIDESGMPKERFSAEFPKEGPSILRIQQVVRGDSAAYFCASSPSVMSYEQYFGPGTRLTVT.

The chain couples TRBV5-8 to TRBJ2-5, with a tentative D call TRBD2 (5 bases). Trimming cost V 4 bases and J 2 bases, with 12 bases left between them. Germline V gives CDR1 SGHTS, CDR2 YDEGEE. The CDR3 spans 14 residues. The CDR3 region is CASSPGLRQETQYF. The CDR3 coding sequence is TGTGCCAGCAGCCCCGGACTGAGGCAAGAGACCCAGTACTTC.

This clone was picked up one time. The V and J genes are TRBV6-1 and TRBJ2-5, with 8 nucleotides matching TRBD2. The junction had 7 bases not matched to a gene; V was cut back by 3 bases and J by 1 base. The CDR3 is made up of 16 amino acids. The V gene's germline CDR1 is MNHNS and CDR2 SASEGT. The CDR3 is CASSDLAGGPQETQYF. The CDR3 DNA reads TGTGCCAGCAGTGATCTTGCGGGGGGACCCCAAGAGACCCAGTACTTC.

This clone has just one count. The chain combines TRBV3-1 (or the pseudogene TRBV3-2) with TRBJ1-2, with a possible D match to TRBD1 (5 bases). V lost 2 bases, J lost 8 bases, and 12 bases lay in between. The CDR3 sequence is 13 residues long. The germline V gene has CDR1 LGHDT and CDR2 YNNKEL (reference sequence). Here the CDR3 reads CASSQMRQGGYTF. CDR3 bases: TGTGCCAGCAGCCAAATGAGGCAGGGAGGCTACACCTTC.

The chain joins TRBV30 to TRBJ2-1, with D possibly being TRBD2 (6 bases). This CDR3 is built from 15 residues. V was trimmed by 0 bases and J by 3 bases, leaving 12 bases between them. The germline CDR1 and CDR2 sequences are GTSNPN and SVGIG (reference sequence). CDR3 in DNA: TGTGCCTGGAGTGTATCTGGGGGGTTCTACAATGAGCAGTTCTTC. Its protein is CAWSVSGGFYNEQFF.

The V gene is TRBV30, the J gene TRBJ2-5; TRBD1 might be the D (5 bases). The CDR3 runs to 16 residues. V lost 3 bases and J lost 1, with 18 bases in between. Germline values: CDR1 GTSNPN, CDR2 SVGIG (reference sequence). In DNA, the CDR3 is TGTGCCTGGAGCCGGATTCAGGGTAGGGCCCAAGAGACCCAGTACTTC. Translated: CAWSRIQGRAQETQYF.

The J gene is TRBJ2-5, the V gene TRBV27; 8 bases line up with TRBD1. The V and J ends lost 2 bases and 7 bases, in that order; junction bases with no gene match: 9. Germline loops: CDR1 MNHEY, CDR2 SMNVEV (reference sequence). The CDR3 consists of 15 residues. DNA for the CDR3: TGTGCCAGCAGTTTAGGTGGGACAGGCCCGGGGACCCAGTACTTC. Encoded protein: CASSLGGTGPGTQYF.

The chain couples TRBV28 to TRBJ2-5; 9 bases map to TRBD1. Looked up from germline, CDR1 is MDHEN and CDR2 is SYDVKM. The CDR3 has 14 residues. Trimming took 6 bases from V and 5 from J; bases not matched to a gene: 7. The CDR3 region is CASRSTGGGETQYF. In DNA form, the CDR3 reads TGTGCCAGCAGATCGACAGGGGGTGGGGAGACCCAGTACTTC.

J is TRBJ2-1 and V is TRBV11-2; the match to TRBD2 covers 10 bases. Losses at the gene ends were 2 bases for V and 6 bases for J; bases not matched to a gene: 7. This CDR3 has 16 amino acids. Germline CDR1 and CDR2: SGHAT and FQNNGV. The DNA of the CDR3 is TGTGCCAGCAGCTTAATAAGCGGGGGGGCGTCCAATGAGCAGTTCTTC. It translates to CASSLISGGASNEQFF.

V gene TRBV6-2 or TRBV6-3 combines with J gene TRBJ2-1, with 11 bases that match TRBD2. Germline assignment: CDR1 MNHEY and CDR2 SVGEGT. The CDR3 length is 15 residues. The V and J ends lost 0 bases and 6 bases, in that order; junction bases with no gene match: 1. The CDR3 region is CASSYSSGGANEQFF. The CDR3 nucleotides read TGTGCCAGCAGTTACTCTAGCGGGGGGGCCAATGAGCAGTTCTTC.

This clone has only one observation. This chain connects TRBV19 to TRBJ2-1, with TRBD1 identical over 7 bases. This CDR3 spans 14 amino acids. J lost 5 bases, V lost 6 bases, and 7 bases had no gene match. Germline V lookup: CDR1 LNHDA, CDR2 SQIVND (reference sequence). Written as DNA, the CDR3 is TGTGCCAGTAGCGCGACAGGGAATAACAATGAGCAGTTCTTC. Its translation: CASSATGNNNEQFF.

The chain uses TRBV4-1 and TRBJ2-7; D is undetermined. The length of the CDR3 is 13 residues. Germline-derived CDR1 and CDR2 are MGHRA and YSYEKL. V lost 4 bases and J 1 base, leaving 8 bases between the germline ends. The CDR3, as DNA: TGCGCCAGCAGCCCTTCTCGTTCCTACGAGCAGTACTTC. Its translation is CASSPSRSYEQYF.